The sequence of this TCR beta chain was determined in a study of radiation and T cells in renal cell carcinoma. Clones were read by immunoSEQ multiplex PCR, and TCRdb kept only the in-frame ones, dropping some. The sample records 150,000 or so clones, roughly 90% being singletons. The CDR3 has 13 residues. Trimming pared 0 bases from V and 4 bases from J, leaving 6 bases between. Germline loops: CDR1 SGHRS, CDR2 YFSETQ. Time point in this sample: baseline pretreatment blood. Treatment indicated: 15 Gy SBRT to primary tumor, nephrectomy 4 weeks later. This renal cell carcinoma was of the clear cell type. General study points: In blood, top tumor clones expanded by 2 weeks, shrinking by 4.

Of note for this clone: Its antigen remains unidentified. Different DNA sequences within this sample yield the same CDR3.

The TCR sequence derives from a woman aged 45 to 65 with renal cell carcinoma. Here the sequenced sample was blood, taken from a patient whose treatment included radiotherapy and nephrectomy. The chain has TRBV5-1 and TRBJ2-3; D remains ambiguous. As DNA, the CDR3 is TGCGCCAGCAGCTTGGTTTTGGCAGATACGCAGTATTTT. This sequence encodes CASSLVLADTQYF.